This TCR beta chain came from a study of T cell repertoires in cytomegalovirus infection. Study context: HLA-C-restricted CMV epitopes, recently identified, and well-studied HLA-B-restricted ones were used by the study. Carrying CMV and the relevant HLA type showed in public TCR beta signatures. General study points: Summed public TCR beta family frequency identified CMV carriers bearing the relevant HLA.

Concerning this clonotype itself: Its antigen remains unidentified.

MiXCR was run by TCRdb on the reads, yielding one entry per CDR3 protein. In the table there are 230,000 or so distinct CDR3 sequences, about 40% of which are singletons. The TCR originated in a human donor in good health (CMV status not recorded). Some clones in this sample may be carry-over from other donors' samples. This specimen was CD8+ T cells from cultured PBMCs, taken from culture after CMV antigen stimulation.

The CDR3 loop is CASSEGRGKNSPLHF. The CDR3 coding sequence is TGTGCCAGCAGTGAAGGCAGGGGGAAGAATTCACCCCTCCACTTT. This chain connects TRBV6-1 to TRBJ1-6, with 7 nucleotides matching TRBD1. J gave up 7 bases and V 1 base, and 4 bases lay outside the gene matches. The CDR3 covers 15 residues. Looked up from germline, CDR1 is MNHNS and CDR2 is SASEGT.